The 13 T cell receptor beta chains below come from one sample, sequenced in a study of response to subunit inactivated influenza vaccine. TCRdb re-called the RT-PCR reads with MiXCR, one entry per CDR3 protein. The sample carries about 780,000 distinct CDR3 sequences, about a fifth recorded once. Sequenced here: PBMCs from blood, sampled 4 to 6 days after vaccination. These receptors all stem from a man in his fifties or sixties who received an inactivated influenza vaccine.

This clonotype was counted only a few times. The chain carries TRBV7-2 and TRBJ2-5; possibly TRBD1 for D (6 bases). This CDR3 has 15 amino acids. The V and J ends lost 5 bases and 3 bases respectively, with 16 bases between them. Germline-derived CDR1 and CDR2 are SGHTA and FQGNSA. The CDR3 spells CASSQYIQGKETQYF. CDR3 bases: TGTGCCAGCAGCCAATATATACAGGGTAAAGAGACCCAGTACTTC.

This clonotype was seen a handful of times. V and J are TRBV12-3 or TRBV12-4 and TRBJ1-1, with TRBD1 matching 9 bases. The CDR3 loop spans 15 amino acids. V gave up 5 bases and J gave up 4 bases; unmatched junction bases: 8. The CDR3 DNA follows: TGTGCCAGCAGTCGAGGGACAGGGTACAGCACTGAAGCTTTCTTT. This gives the protein CASSRGTGYSTEAFF.

This clonotype was counted many times. This chain uses TRBV6-5 with TRBJ2-1, with TRBD2 matching 8 bases. Trimming at V came to 0 bases and at J to 0 bases, leaving 1 base not matched to a gene. Looked up from germline, CDR1 is MNHEY and CDR2 is SVGAGI. This CDR3 has 16 residues. The CDR3 loop reads CASSYSLADSYNEQFF. In DNA form, the CDR3 reads TGTGCCAGCAGTTACTCACTAGCGGACTCCTACAATGAGCAGTTCTTC.

This rearrangement joins TRBV7-8 to TRBJ2-2; 10 bases are a match to TRBD2. The CDR3 is made up of 15 amino acids. Germline V gene data show CDR1 as SGHVS and CDR2 as FQNEAQ. The ends lost 6 bases at V and 1 base at J; junction bases unmatched: 2. CDR3 DNA: TGTGCCAGCAGATGGACTAGCGGGAACACCGGGGAGCTGTTTTTT. Residues: CASRWTSGNTGELFF.

A few counts support this clonotype. The V gene is TRBV29-1, the J gene TRBJ2-1; D is ambiguous. Germline CDR1 reads SQVTM; CDR2 reads ANQGSEA. This CDR3 spans 12 amino acids. The V end was cut by 7 bases, the J end by 3 bases, with 10 bases between. CDR3 residues: CSAGGYYNEQFF. The CDR3 DNA reads as TGCAGCGCAGGTGGTTACTACAATGAGCAGTTCTTC.

The J gene is TRBJ2-3, the V gene TRBV5-1; possible D gene TRBD1, 6 bases. CDR3 length equals 15 residues. The germline V gene has CDR1 SGHRS and CDR2 YFSETQ. V was cut by 4 bases and J by 7 bases, with 19 bases left in between. CDR3 sequence: CASSPRHRDKNTQYF. In nucleotides, the CDR3 is TGCGCCAGCAGCCCACGACACCGGGACAAGAATACGCAGTATTTT.

This clonotype was detected ten times or more. This chain links TRBV28 with TRBJ2-2; 9 positions agree with TRBD1. The germline V gene encodes CDR1 MDHEN and CDR2 SYDVKM. V lost 4 bases to trimming and J lost 6 bases; unmatched junction nucleotides: 9. This CDR3 has 16 residues. CDR3 sequence reads: CASSWPGQGLSGELFF. DNA for the CDR3: TGTGCCAGCAGTTGGCCGGGACAGGGCCTGTCCGGGGAGCTGTTTTTT.

This clonotype was detected only a few times. The CDR3 bases are TGTGCCAGCAGTTCCCCCTCGACGGGGCTCAAGCATTTT. Translation: CASSSPSTGLKHF. This rearrangement joins TRBV12-3 or TRBV12-4 to TRBJ1-5; TRBD1 is a possible D gene (5 bases). This CDR3 is built from 13 residues. Trimming cost V 4 bases and J 14 bases, with 18 bases left between them.

The V gene is TRBV28, the J gene TRBJ2-7; 7 bases line up with TRBD1. V trimming: 5 bases; J trimming: 5 bases; junction bases outside the gene matches: 6. The length of the CDR3 is 13 residues. Germline V lookup: CDR1 MDHEN, CDR2 SYDVKM. The DNA of the CDR3 is TGTGCCAGCAGTATCATGACAGGGAACGAGCAGTACTTC. This codes for CASSIMTGNEQYF.

This clonotype has more than one count but fewer than ten. The rearrangement links TRBV7-9 to TRBJ2-1; tentatively, D is TRBD2 (5 bases). Trimming cost V 4 bases and J 7 bases, with 23 bases left between them. Germline V gene lookup returns CDR1 SEHNR and CDR2 FQNEAQ (reference sequence). The CDR3 has 17 amino acids. In DNA form, the CDR3 reads TGTGCCAGCAGCTCTAAACTGAGACTATCCGATTTAAATGAGCAGTTCTTC. This codes for CASSSKLRLSDLNEQFF. Together with reference TRBV7-9 and TRBJ2-1, the CDR3 gives the full variable domain: DTGVSQNPRHKITKRGQNVTFRCDPISEHNRLYWYRQTLGQGPEFLTYFQNEAQLEKSRLLSDRFSAERPKGSFSTLEIQRTEQGDSAMYLCASSSKLRLSDLNEQFFGPGTRLTVL.

A few counts support this clonotype. The chain links TRBV4-1 to TRBJ2-7; 7 nucleotides agree with TRBD1. This CDR3 spans 14 amino acids. With V trimmed by 0 bases and J by 4 bases, 3 bases remained unmatched. Per germline, CDR1 MGHRA and CDR2 YSYEKL. The CDR3 region is CASSQEGQRYEQYF. In DNA form, the CDR3 reads TGCGCCAGCAGCCAAGAGGGACAGAGATACGAGCAGTACTTC.

This clonotype was recorded a few times. This chain connects TRBV9 to TRBJ2-3; D remains ambiguous. V lost 0 bases to trimming and J lost 6 bases, with 8 bases between them. This CDR3 is 13 amino acids long. In germline, CDR1 is SGDLS, CDR2 YYNGEE. Written as DNA, the CDR3 is TGTGCCAGCAGCGTAGAACGCTTGGATACGCAGTATTTT. It encodes CASSVERLDTQYF.

This clonotype turned up a few times. The rearrangement uses TRBV27 and TRBJ2-7; D not certain. Trimming shortened V by 6 bases and J by 6 bases, and 12 bases separated the two germline ends. This CDR3 region has 12 residues. Germline V gene sequence: CDR1 MNHEY, CDR2 SMNVEV (reference sequence). DNA of the CDR3: TGTGCCAGCAGGTCCCCGCCCGGCGAGCAGTACTTC. Amino acid sequence: CASRSPPGEQYF.